Described below is a single T cell receptor (beta chain) sequence and its context. The antigen is not known. These data originate in a study of blood T cells in healthy people across ages. Each sample yielded at least 5 micrograms of PBMC total RNA. A second PCR of about 6 to 12 cycles used a sample-barcoded 5' primer and a J-beta primer mix. MiXCR, applied by TCRdb to the 5' RACE reads, yields one record per CDR3 protein. This sample yields about 770,000 distinct CDR3 sequences, of which 40% to 50% are seen a single time; under 20% belongs to the top ten. Study-wide results and limits: Reliance upon unsorted PBMCs precluded definitive naive versus antigen-experienced comparison.

The TCR was taken from a man aged 55 to 69 in good health. The source material was blood.

CDR3 sequence reads: CASSDRLNEQYF. As DNA, the CDR3 is TGTGCCAGCAGCGACAGACTCAATGAGCAGTACTTC. This chain connects TRBV3-1 to TRBJ2-7; TRBD1 might be the D (5 bases). The CDR3 has 12 amino acids. V was cut by 5 bases and J by 7 bases, with 12 bases left in between. Germline V gene sequence: CDR1 LGHDT, CDR2 YNNKEL (reference sequence).